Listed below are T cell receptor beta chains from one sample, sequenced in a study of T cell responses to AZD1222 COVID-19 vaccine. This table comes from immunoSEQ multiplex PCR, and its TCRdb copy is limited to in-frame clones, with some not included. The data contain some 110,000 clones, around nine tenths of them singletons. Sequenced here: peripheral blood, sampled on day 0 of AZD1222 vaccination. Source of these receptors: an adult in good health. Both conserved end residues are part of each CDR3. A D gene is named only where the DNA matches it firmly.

CDR3: CASSKGLGRDEKLFF; length: 15; J: TRBJ1-4; V: TRBV5-4; D: -
CDR3: CASSTSGLYNEQFF; length: 14; J: TRBJ2-1; V: TRBV6-7; D: TRBD2
CDR3: CASSLVGQGATEAFF; length: 15; J: TRBJ1-1; V: TRBV7-2; D: TRBD1
CDR3: CASSQIRGLDEQYF; length: 14; J: TRBJ2-7; V: TRBV5-5; D: -
CDR3: CASSLIGGLYEQYF; length: 14; J: TRBJ2-7; V: TRBV7-9; D: -
CDR3: CASIRQGYEQYF; length: 12; J: TRBJ2-7; V: TRBV2; D: TRBD1
CDR3: CASSKDGGFNEQFF; length: 14; J: TRBJ2-1; V: TRBV21-1; D: -
CDR3: CASSQDYVRETGSYEQYF; length: 18; J: TRBJ2-7; V: TRBV4-2; D: -
CDR3: CASSYLPGMANYGYTF; length: 16; J: TRBJ1-2; V: TRBV6-2/TRBV6-3; D: -
CDR3: CASSPGQTYNSPLHF; length: 15; J: TRBJ1-6; V: TRBV27; D: -
CDR3: CASSPPSRKVLTQYF; length: 15; J: TRBJ2-5; V: TRBV18; D: -
CDR3: CASSLEPNTEAFF; length: 13; J: TRBJ1-1; V: TRBV11-3; D: -
CDR3: CASSRTGGTEAFF; length: 13; J: TRBJ1-1; V: TRBV19; D: TRBD1
CDR3: CASTPTPRDKGDYEQYF; length: 17; J: TRBJ2-7; V: TRBV2; D: -
CDR3: CASSQVREGDYTF; length: 13; J: TRBJ1-2; V: TRBV14; D: -
CDR3: CASSLGVDTFF; length: 11; J: TRBJ2-1; V: TRBV11-1; D: -
CDR3: CASGEWVSGTEAFF; length: 14; J: TRBJ1-1; V: TRBV28; D: -
CDR3: CASSGDRGIEAFF; length: 13; J: TRBJ1-1; V: TRBV13; D: TRBD1
CDR3: CASSLGRQGTNYGYTF; length: 16; J: TRBJ1-2; V: TRBV7-9; D: TRBD1
CDR3: CASSLGLAPTDTQYF; length: 15; J: TRBJ2-3; V: TRBV7-8; D: -
CDR3: CASRLAGGGYNEQFF; length: 15; J: TRBJ2-1; V: TRBV19; D: TRBD2
CDR3: CASRREQSSYNSPLHF; length: 16; J: TRBJ1-6; V: TRBV5-1; D: -
CDR3: CASSLGGIPYEQYF; length: 14; J: TRBJ2-7; V: TRBV5-4; D: -
CDR3: CASSLESQGAEAFF; length: 14; J: TRBJ1-1; V: TRBV5-1; D: TRBD1
CDR3: CASSLGGGGTDTQYF; length: 15; J: TRBJ2-3; V: TRBV11-3; D: TRBD2
CDR3: CASSPKDRVNHEQYF; length: 15; J: TRBJ2-7; V: TRBV12-1; D: -
CDR3: CASSLNTYNSPLHF; length: 14; J: TRBJ1-6; V: TRBV19; D: -
CDR3: CSASLGASGYEQYF; length: 14; J: TRBJ2-7; V: TRBV20-1; D: TRBD2
CDR3: CAISAGQRDQPQHF; length: 14; J: TRBJ1-5; V: TRBV10-3; D: TRBD1
CDR3: CASTPRGRQFF; length: 11; J: TRBJ2-1; V: TRBV19; D: -
CDR3: CASSQDLQGPDTQYF; length: 15; J: TRBJ2-3; V: TRBV4-3; D: -